This entry lists 7 T cell receptor beta chains sequenced from one sample in a study of human T cells and chemical hapten exposure. Time point indicated: healthy volunteer bleed at 6 weeks. Whole blood, unfractionated, served as the material for total RNA extraction. In TCRdb, the RACE reads were re-called with MiXCR into one record per CDR3 protein. In the table there are about 82,000 distinct CDR3 sequences, around 8.7% of which are singletons. Sequences were obtained from whole blood. The receptor source for this set is a male donor in good health. Some clones in this sample may be carry-over from other donors' samples.

The chain employs TRBV4-3 and TRBJ2-1, with TRBD2 matching 9 bases. From germline, CDR1 is LGHNA and CDR2 YSLEER. V lost 0 bases and J lost 8; bases outside the gene matches: 8. This CDR3 spans 16 amino acids. CDR3 protein: CASSQEILAGDYEQFF. The CDR3 bases are TGCGCCAGCAGCCAAGAAATATTAGCGGGGGACTATGAGCAGTTCTTC.

This clonotype was found many times. J is TRBJ1-1 and V is TRBV12-3 or TRBV12-4, with 10 bases fitting TRBD1. V lost 6 bases and J lost 6; bases outside the gene matches: 7. The CDR3 contains 14 residues. Here the CDR3 reads CASRRTGGFAEAFF. The DNA of the CDR3 is TGTGCCAGCAGACGGACAGGGGGGTTCGCTGAAGCTTTCTTT.

This clonotype has only a few counts. The chain uses TRBV3-1 and TRBJ2-2, with 7 bases fitting TRBD2. The CDR3 length is 16 residues. Germline lookup yields CDR1 LGHDT and CDR2 YNNKEL (reference sequence). The junction had 4 bases not matched to a gene; V was cut back by 0 bases and J by 3 bases. The CDR3 region is CASSQDGLADTGELFF. CDR3 sequence (DNA): TGTGCCAGCAGCCAAGACGGCCTAGCGGACACCGGGGAGCTGTTTTTT.

J is TRBJ2-3 and V is TRBV20-1; TRBD2 aligns across 7 bases. V gave up 6 bases and J gave up 14 bases; unmatched junction bases: 11. This CDR3 spans 11 amino acids. The germline gives CDR1 DFQATT, CDR2 SNEGSKA (reference sequence). DNA for the CDR3: TGCAGTGCCAGCGGGGCCCGATTTGTGTATTTT. Translated, it gives CSASGARFVYF.

This clonotype was seen a handful of times. The chain uses TRBV18 and TRBJ2-1; D may match TRBD1 or TRBD2 (5 bases each). Per the germline V gene, CDR1 is KGHSH and CDR2 is LQKENI. V was shortened by 2 bases and J by 8 bases, with 13 bases between the two germline ends. The CDR3 runs 14 residues. CDR3 DNA: TGTGCCAGCTCACCAGGGGGTATCAGGGATGAGCAGTTCTTC. It encodes CASSPGGIRDEQFF.

The J gene is TRBJ1-1, the V gene TRBV27, with no clear D. Germline lookup yields CDR1 MNHEY and CDR2 SMNVEV (reference sequence). The CDR3 runs to 14 residues. V was pared by 2 bases and J by 3 bases, with 10 bases between. CDR3 bases: TGTGCCAGCAGTTTACTGGGATTGGACACTGAAGCTTTCTTT. This gives the protein CASSLLGLDTEAFF.

The rearrangement links TRBV3-1 to TRBJ1-1, with TRBD1 matching 9 bases. The CDR3 sequence is 15 residues long. Trimming at V came to 4 bases and at J to 3 bases, leaving 6 bases not matched to a gene. Germline V gives CDR1 LGHDT, CDR2 YNNKEL (reference sequence). The CDR3 DNA sequence: TGTGCCAGCAGCCTTACAGGGGGCAGGGACACTGAAGCTTTCTTT. Its protein is CASSLTGGRDTEAFF. The entire variable domain, with the rest obtained from reference TRBV3-1 and TRBJ1-1, is as follows: DTAVSQTPKYLVTQMGNDKSIKCEQNLGHDTMYWYKQDSKKFLKIMFSYNNKELIINETVPNRFSPKSPDKAHLNLHINSLELGDSAVYFCASSLTGGRDTEAFFGQGTRLTVV.